This TCR beta chain is from a study of T cells after yellow fever vaccination. In making TCR cDNA, 5'RACE template switching added a universal primer site and UMIs to it. Via MiXCR, TCRdb re-called the 5' RACE reads, giving one row per CDR3 protein. Among 75,000 to 100,000 distinct CDR3 sequences listed, roughly 8.2% were seen once. From germline, CDR1 is MNHNS and CDR2 SASEGT. CDR3 length: 16 residues. As to this clonotype: The junction and the germline gene differ at one end; a read error may be behind it.

Study findings and constraints: Only a minor proportion of clonotypes was detected across both CD4 and CD8 compartments. Post-booster reappearance was seen for most primary-vaccination clones (around 96% CD4, 85% to 90% CD8).

The origin of this receptor is a man aged 18 to 30 who received the YFV17D yellow fever vaccine. This specimen was CD8+ T cells not binding an NS4B(214-222) dextramer, sorted from PBMCs, taken roughly 14 days after the first yellow fever vaccination. V is TRBV6-1 and J is TRBJ2-3; 9 bases match TRBD1. The CDR3: CASSPTGGWGLDTRYF. CDR3 sequence (DNA): TGTGCCAGCAGTCCTACAGGGGGCTGGGGTCTAGATACGCGGTATTTT.